The 8 T cell receptor beta chains in this list originate from one sample, sequenced in a study of CXCR3-negative and CXCR3-positive naive CD8 T cells (dated by TCRdb to about 2019). These receptors' antigens are unknown. TCRdb records NextSeq 550 as the sequencer. The Human TCR Profiling Kit (MiLaboratory) was used to prepare UMI-labeled 5' RACE TRB cDNA libraries. TCRdb reprocessed the reads, so every CDR3 protein sequence counts as one entry and DNA is not shown. The table of this sample itemizes some 47,000 distinct CDR3 sequences. The ten top clones hold approximately 0.52% of the sample. The paper's findings and limits, for the study overall: TRB CDR3s from CXCR3-positive naive cells showed higher hydrophobicity (lower Kidera factor 4), lower energy, and higher strength and volume indices than CXCR3-negative naive cells.

Sequencing was done on a sample of naive CXCR3+ CD8+ T cells from blood. The sample's cell subset or site label is to be understood as: CD45RO-CCR7+CD27+CD95- naive CD8+ T cells expressing CXCR3 (TNR3+). The receptor source for this set is a human donor in good health. Some clones in this sample may be carry-over from other donors' samples.

The chain joins TRBV7-6 to TRBJ2-7; lacking DNA, the TRBD1 call made by TCRdb goes unchecked. Germline loops: CDR1 SGHVS, CDR2 FNYEAQ. This CDR3 spans 16 amino acids. CDR3 protein: CASSLEKQGGSYEQYF.

V and J are TRBV29-1 and TRBJ2-1; the TCRdb call, TRBD1, lacks DNA for checking. This CDR3 region has 13 residues. CDR1 and CDR2 from the germline V gene are SQVTM and ANQGSEA. CDR3 sequence: CSVEEGGYNEQFF.

The J gene is TRBJ2-4, the V gene TRBV29-1. In germline, CDR1 is SQVTM, CDR2 ANQGSEA. This CDR3 comprises 12 residues. CDR3 loop: CSVVDEKNIQYF.

This chain uses TRBV7-9 with TRBJ2-1; TCRdb's D call, TRBD1, is unchecked because there is no DNA. The CDR3 spans 13 residues. Germline assignment: CDR1 SEHNR and CDR2 FQNEAQ (reference sequence). CDR3 loop: CAGRTGSYNEQFF. Supplemented by reference TRBV7-9 and TRBJ2-1, the full variable domain reads DTGVSQNPRHKITKRGQNVTFRCDPISEHNRLYWYRQTLGQGPEFLTYFQNEAQLEKSRLLSDRFSAERPKGSFSTLEIQRTEQGDSAMYLCAGRTGSYNEQFFGPGTRLTVL.

This chain connects TRBV7-9 to TRBJ2-1; as DNA is missing, the TRBD1 call by TCRdb cannot be tested. Germline lookup yields CDR1 SEHNR and CDR2 FQNEAQ (reference sequence). The CDR3 loop spans 13 amino acids. The CDR3 reads CASSHRDNNEQYF.

The V call is TRBV5-1, the J call TRBJ2-7; the TRBD1 assignment by TCRdb is unverifiable without DNA. Germline V gene sequence: CDR1 SGHRS, CDR2 YFSETQ. This CDR3 contains 14 residues. Here the CDR3 reads CASKPGQGNNEQYF. The full variable domain, rest sourced from reference TRBV5-1 and TRBJ2-7, is KAGVTQTPRYLIKTRGQQVTLSCSPISGHRSVSWYQQTPGQGLQFLFEYFSETQRNKGNFPGRFSGRQFSNSRSEMNVSTLELGDSALYLCASKPGQGNNEQYFGPGTRLTVT.

The chain has TRBV3-1 and TRBJ2-1; TCRdb's D call of TRBD2 is untestable without DNA. Germline V gives CDR1 LGHDT, CDR2 YNNKEL (reference sequence). The CDR3 has 16 residues. CDR3: CASSQGTSGGLNEQFF.

The chain uses TRBV21-1 and TRBJ2-2; TCRdb indicates TRBD1, and absent DNA this call remains unverified. TRBV21-1 is classified as a pseudogene. This CDR3 comprises 18 residues. The CDR3 protein is CASSKAGGGRTNTGELFF.